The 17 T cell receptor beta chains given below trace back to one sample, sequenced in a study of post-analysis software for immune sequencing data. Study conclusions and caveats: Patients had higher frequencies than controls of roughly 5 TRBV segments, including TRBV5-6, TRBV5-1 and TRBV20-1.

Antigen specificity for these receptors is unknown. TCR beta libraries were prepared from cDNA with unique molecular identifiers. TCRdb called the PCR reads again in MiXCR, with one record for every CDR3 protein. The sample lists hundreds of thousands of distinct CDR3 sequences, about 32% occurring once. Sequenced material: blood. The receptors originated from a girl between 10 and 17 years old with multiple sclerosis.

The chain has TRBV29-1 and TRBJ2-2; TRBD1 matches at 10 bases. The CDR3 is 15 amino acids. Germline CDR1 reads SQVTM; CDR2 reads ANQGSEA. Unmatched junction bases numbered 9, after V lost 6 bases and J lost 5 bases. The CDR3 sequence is CSVGGQGVTTGELFF. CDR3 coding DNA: TGCAGCGTGGGCGGACAGGGGGTGACTACCGGGGAGCTGTTTTTT.

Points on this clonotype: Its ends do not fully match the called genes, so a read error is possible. CDR3 protein: CSARDRNRWTSGIVDTQYF. For the CDR3, the DNA is TGTAGTGCTAGAGATCGGAACCGATGGACTAGCGGGATTGTAGATACGCAGTATTTT. This rearrangement joins TRBV20-1 to TRBJ2-3, with 12 bases matching TRBD2. This CDR3 comprises 19 residues. The germline gives CDR1 DFQATT, CDR2 SNEGSKA (reference sequence).

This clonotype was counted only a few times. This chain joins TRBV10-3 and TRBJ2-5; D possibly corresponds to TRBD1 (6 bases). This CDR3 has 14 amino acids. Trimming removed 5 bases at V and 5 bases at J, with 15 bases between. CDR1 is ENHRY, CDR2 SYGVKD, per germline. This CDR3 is CAISQRQESETQYF. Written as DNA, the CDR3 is TGTGCCATCAGTCAGAGACAGGAGAGTGAGACCCAGTACTTC.

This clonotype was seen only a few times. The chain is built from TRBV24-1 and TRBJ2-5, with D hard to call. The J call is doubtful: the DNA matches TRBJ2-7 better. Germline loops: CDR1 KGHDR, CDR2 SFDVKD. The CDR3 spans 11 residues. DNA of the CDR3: TGTGCCACCAGTGCTGGGTTCGAGCAGTACTTC. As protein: CATSAGFEQYF.

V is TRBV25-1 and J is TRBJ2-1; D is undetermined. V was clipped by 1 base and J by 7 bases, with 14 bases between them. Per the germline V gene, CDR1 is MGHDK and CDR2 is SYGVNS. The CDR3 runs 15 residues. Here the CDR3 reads CASSEWSARSNEQFF. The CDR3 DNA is TGTGCCAGCAGTGAATGGTCCGCGAGGTCTAATGAGCAGTTCTTC.

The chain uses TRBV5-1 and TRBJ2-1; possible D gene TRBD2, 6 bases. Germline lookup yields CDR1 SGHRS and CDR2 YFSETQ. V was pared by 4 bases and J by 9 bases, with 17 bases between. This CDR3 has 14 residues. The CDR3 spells CASSPSPRDFEQFF. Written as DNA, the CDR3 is TGCGCCAGCAGCCCGTCCCCCCGGGACTTTGAGCAGTTCTTC.

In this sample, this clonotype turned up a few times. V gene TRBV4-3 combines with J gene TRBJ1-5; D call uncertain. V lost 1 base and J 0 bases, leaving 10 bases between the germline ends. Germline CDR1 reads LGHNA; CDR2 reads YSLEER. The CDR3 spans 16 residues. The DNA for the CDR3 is TGCGCCAGCAGCCAAGTCTTGGCATATAGCAATCAGCCCCAGCATTTT. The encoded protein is CASSQVLAYSNQPQHF.

The CDR3 DNA follows: TGCAGCGTTCGGGGGGGACAGGCAAATGAAAAACTGTTTTTT. Translated, it gives CSVRGGQANEKLFF. The rearrangement joins TRBV29-1 to TRBJ1-4; 8 positions match TRBD1. Trimming took 5 bases from V and 5 from J; bases not matched to a gene: 7. In germline, CDR1 is SQVTM, CDR2 ANQGSEA. The CDR3 runs 14 residues.

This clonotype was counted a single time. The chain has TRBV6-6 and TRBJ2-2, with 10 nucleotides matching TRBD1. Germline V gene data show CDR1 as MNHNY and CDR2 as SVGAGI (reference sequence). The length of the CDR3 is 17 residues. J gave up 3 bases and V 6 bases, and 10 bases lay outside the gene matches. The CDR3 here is CASSPSWTGGHTGELFF. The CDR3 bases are TGTGCCAGCAGCCCCTCCTGGACAGGGGGGCACACCGGGGAGCTGTTTTTT.

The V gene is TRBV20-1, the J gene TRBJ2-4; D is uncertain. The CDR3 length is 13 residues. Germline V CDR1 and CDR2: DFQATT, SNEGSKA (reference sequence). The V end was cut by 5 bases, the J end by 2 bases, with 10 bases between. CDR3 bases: TGCAGTGCTTTCAAAGACTCCAAAAACATTCAGTACTTC. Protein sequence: CSAFKDSKNIQYF.

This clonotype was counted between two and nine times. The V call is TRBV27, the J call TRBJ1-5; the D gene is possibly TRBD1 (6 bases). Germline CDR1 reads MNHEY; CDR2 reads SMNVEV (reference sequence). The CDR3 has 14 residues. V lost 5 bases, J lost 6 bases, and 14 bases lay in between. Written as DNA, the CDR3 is TGTGCCAGCAGTCCCGTAAGGGGGAGTCAGCCCCAGCATTTT. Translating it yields CASSPVRGSQPQHF.

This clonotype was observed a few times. The CDR3 protein is CASSRIAGAPYNEQFF. CDR3 DNA sequence: TGTGCCAGCAGCCGAATAGCGGGGGCCCCCTACAATGAGCAGTTCTTC. V is TRBV6-4 and J is TRBJ2-1; 9 positions match TRBD2. The CDR3 covers 16 residues. The V and J ends lost 6 bases and 2 bases, in that order; junction bases with no gene match: 8. The germline CDR1 and CDR2 sequences are MRHNA and SNTAGT.

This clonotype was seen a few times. The CDR3: CASSWTGSSYEQYF. In DNA form, the CDR3 reads TGTGCCAGCAGTTGGACAGGGAGCTCCTACGAGCAGTACTTC. The chain uses TRBV27 and TRBJ2-7; 8 bases are a match to TRBD1. The CDR3 is 14 residues long. The V gene's germline CDR1 is MNHEY and CDR2 SMNVEV (reference sequence). The V and J ends lost 4 bases and 0 bases, in that order; junction bases with no gene match: 2.

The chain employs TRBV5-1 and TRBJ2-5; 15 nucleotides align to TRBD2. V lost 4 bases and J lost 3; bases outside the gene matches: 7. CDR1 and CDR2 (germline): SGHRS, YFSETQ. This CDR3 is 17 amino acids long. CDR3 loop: CASSAWTSGGAEETQYF. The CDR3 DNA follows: TGCGCCAGCAGCGCGTGGACTAGCGGGGGGGCCGAAGAGACCCAGTACTTC.

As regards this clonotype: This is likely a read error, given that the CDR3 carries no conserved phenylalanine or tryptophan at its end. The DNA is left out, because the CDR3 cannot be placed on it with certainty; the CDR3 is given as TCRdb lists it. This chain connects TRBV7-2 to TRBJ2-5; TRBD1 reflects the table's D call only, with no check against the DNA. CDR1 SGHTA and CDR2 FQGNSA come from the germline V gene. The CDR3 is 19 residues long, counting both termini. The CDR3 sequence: CASSLGVLGTGSGPYTFGS.

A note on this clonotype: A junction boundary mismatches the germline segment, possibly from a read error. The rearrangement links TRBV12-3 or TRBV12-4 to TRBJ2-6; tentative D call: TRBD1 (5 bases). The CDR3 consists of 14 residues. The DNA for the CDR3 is TGTGCCAGCAGGCAAGGGGCTGGGGCCAACGTCCGGACTTTC. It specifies CASRQGAGANVRTF.

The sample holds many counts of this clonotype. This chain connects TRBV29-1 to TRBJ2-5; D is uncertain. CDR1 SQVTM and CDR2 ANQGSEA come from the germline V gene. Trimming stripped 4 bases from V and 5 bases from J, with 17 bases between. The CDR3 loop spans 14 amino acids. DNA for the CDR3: TGCAGCGTTGTCTTAATGGGCAGTCCTGAGACCCAGTACTTC. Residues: CSVVLMGSPETQYF.